This TCR beta chain stems from a study of PD-1 blockade in classical Hodgkin lymphoma (dated by TCRdb to 2020 to 2021). A note on the overall study: Nivolumab dosing was 3 mg/kg intravenously every 2 weeks, continuing until either disease progression or unacceptable toxicity. The study used TCR beta sequencing and CyTOF to define a peripheral blood immune signature of response to PD-1 blockade in classical Hodgkin lymphoma. The study at large found these results: Lower diversity was observed in patients in whom nivolumab was started less than 1 year after ASCT, and these patients were excluded from later analyses so that confounding by immune reconstitution would be avoided. A significant rise by C4D1 was seen in CD4+ but not CD8+ TCR diversity (p=0.0027 vs p=0.16), with the rise being most apparent in complete responders (p=0.02). Trial patients achieving complete response had baseline diversity similar to newly diagnosed patients, whereas partial responders and progressors had significantly lower diversity. Baseline TCR diversity was reported to be lower in newly diagnosed patients than in healthy donors and to be lower still in relapsed/refractory patients. Only a single clinical trial cohort was studied, and what caused the repertoire differences, possibly disease activity or prior therapy, remained undefined.

The junction carries 13 bases between V and J, which are trimmed by 5 bases and 0 bases respectively. Counted from cysteine to phenylalanine, this CDR3 has 15 amino acids. Only the CDR3 region is kept as DNA, spanning 45 bases read in frame from base 1. For CDR1 and CDR2, the germline V gene lists MNHEY and SVGAGI. Remarks on this clone: No cognate antigen has been identified for it. Qualities for individual bases were not recorded, and no much larger clone is one base off.

The Qiagen DNeasy kit was used to extract genomic DNA both from unsorted PBMCs and from the negatively selected CD4+ and CD8+ fractions. TCR beta CDR3 regions were amplified by immunoSEQ multiplex PCR using primers annealing to V and J segments. A synthetic immune receptor repertoire was used to minimize amplification bias, and any remaining bias was removed computationally after sequencing. The study's own analysis went as follows. Custom Python scripts were used to quantify repertoire diversity as the Shannon entropy index. Unsorted, CD4+ and CD8+ repertoires were examined separately, except in combined analyses, for which CD4+ and CD8+ sequences were merged in silico. A clone was considered expanded if an increase in frequency of at least 2-fold after treatment relative to C1D1 was found, and a pseudocount of 0.5 was applied to clones undetected at baseline. Singleton clones were defined as clones with 0 or 1 copy at C1D1, and non-singleton clones were defined as clones with 2 or more copies. Clones expanded in unsorted samples were annotated as CD4+, CD8+ or unknown by matching protein sequences in sorted samples from the same patient. Diversity changes from C1D1 to C4D1 were tested in paired samples using Wilcoxon tests. TCRdb carries this immuneACCESS record with in-frame sequences only. Its versions omit some clonotypes, under half of them owing to an unresolved V gene in the studies checked, with the rest unexplained. V, J and clone size reflect that table, while D and trimming were determined from the DNA. This sample lists 66,000 or so clones; over 55% were detected once. Of the sample, less than 9.5% falls within the top ten clones.

Per the publication, the time point label means: cycle 2 day 1 (C2D1) of nivolumab. Every trial patient had relapsed following autologous stem cell transplantation, and prior brentuximab vedotin exposure was what differed among cohorts A, B and C. The trial cohort included fewer than 60 patients with relapsed/refractory classical Hodgkin lymphoma, and each patient had a best overall response of complete response, partial response or progressive disease. Trial patients were treated with single-agent nivolumab in the multi-cohort phase II CheckMate 205 trial. Best overall response was determined by an independent review committee according to the 2007 International Working Group response criteria. Trial PBMCs were obtained immediately prior to nivolumab initiation (C1D1) and on therapy at cycle 2 day 1 and cycle 4 day 1. Peripheral blood was collected in 8 mL Vacutainer Cell Preparation Tubes, from which PBMCs were isolated by centrifugation and then cryopreserved.

The source of this sequence is a human donor with classical Hodgkin lymphoma. The source was peripheral blood mononuclear cells (PBMCs), collected before the second cycle of nivolumab. The rearrangement joined TRBV6-5 to TRBJ1-1, with the D segment identity uncertain. The nucleotide sequence is given as TGTGCCAGCAGTGCTAACGTAGGATTGAACACTGAAGCTTTCTTT. Translated, this gives CASSANVGLNTEAFF.